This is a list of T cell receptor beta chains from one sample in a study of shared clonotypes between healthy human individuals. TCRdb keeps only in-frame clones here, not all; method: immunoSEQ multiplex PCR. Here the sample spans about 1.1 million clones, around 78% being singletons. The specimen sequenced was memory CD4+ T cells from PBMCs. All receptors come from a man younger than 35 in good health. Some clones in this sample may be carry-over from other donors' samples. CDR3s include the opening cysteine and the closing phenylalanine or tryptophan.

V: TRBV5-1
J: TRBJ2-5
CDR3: CASSLIPQETQYF

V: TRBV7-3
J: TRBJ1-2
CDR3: CASSTGQGYGYTF

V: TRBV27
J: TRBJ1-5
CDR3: CASSPFMTAWGNQPQHF

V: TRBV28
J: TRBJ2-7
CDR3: CASSPSNLDRFPYEQYF

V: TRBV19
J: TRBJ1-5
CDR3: CASSQNGGSGGFNQPQHF

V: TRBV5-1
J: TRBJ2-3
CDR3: CASSLRLGSGSRADTQYF

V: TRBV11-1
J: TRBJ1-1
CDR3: CASSLEEGATAFF

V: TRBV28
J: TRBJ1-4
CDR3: CASTPPGQGGKLFF

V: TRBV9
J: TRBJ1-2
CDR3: CASSVGILSGIGGYTF

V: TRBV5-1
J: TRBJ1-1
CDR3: CASSSSTRLSTEAFF

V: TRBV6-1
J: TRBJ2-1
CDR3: CASSDYGRQNEQFF

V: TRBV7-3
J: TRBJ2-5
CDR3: CASSSQRGEETQYF

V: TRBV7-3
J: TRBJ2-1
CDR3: CASSPLGLAGGRAYEQFF